One sample yielded the 6 T cell receptor beta chains listed below, sequenced in a study of CD8 T cells in ankylosing spondylitis. TCRdb re-called the 5' RACE reads through MiXCR, storing one row per CDR3 protein. The data show more than 150,000 distinct CDR3 sequences, with over 10% seen just once and more than 9.5% held by the top ten. Sequencing was performed on blood, either unsorted or a sorted T cell fraction (not recorded which). The receptors stem from a female donor with ankylosing spondylitis or in good health (not recorded which).

This clonotype was observed many times. This CDR3 is CATGTSAYNEQFF. The DNA for the CDR3 is TGTGCCACAGGCACTAGCGCATACAATGAGCAGTTCTTC. The chain combines TRBV12-3 or TRBV12-4 with TRBJ2-1, with 7 bases aligning to TRBD2. The CDR3 runs 13 residues. Trimming at V came to 10 bases and at J to 4 bases, leaving 7 bases not matched to a gene.

This clonotype occurred many times. The chain joins TRBV5-1 to TRBJ2-2; no firm D call. CDR1 is SGHRS, CDR2 YFSETQ, per germline. The CDR3 has 14 residues. The ends were cut back, 4 bases at V and 5 bases at J, with 12 bases in the middle. The CDR3 DNA reads as TGCGCCAGCAGCCGAAACCAGGCGACCGGGGAGCTGTTTTTT. Residues: CASSRNQATGELFF.

This clonotype was found many times. CDR3 region: CASSLDGKADLNQPQHF. The CDR3 DNA reads TGTGCCAGCAGCTTAGATGGCAAGGCCGACCTCAATCAGCCCCAGCATTTT. The genes are TRBV11-2 and TRBJ1-5; D is uncertain. The CDR3 runs 17 residues. Germline V CDR1 and CDR2: SGHAT, FQNNGV. V lost 0 bases to trimming and J lost 3 bases, with 15 bases between them.

The sample holds a few counts of this clonotype. J is TRBJ2-1 and V is TRBV20-1; 8 bases line up with TRBD2. CDR1 is DFQATT, CDR2 SNEGSKA, per germline (reference sequence). V trimming: 0 bases; J trimming: 9 bases; junction bases outside the gene matches: 7. The CDR3 covers 14 residues. The CDR3 bases are TGCAGTGCTAGAGAAGGTCAGCGGGAGACTGAGCAGTTCTTC. Encoded protein: CSAREGQRETEQFF.

This clonotype was counted at least ten times. CDR3 in amino acids: CSVEAGGSQETQYF. The CDR3 DNA sequence: TGCAGCGTTGAGGCGGGAGGGTCCCAAGAGACCCAGTACTTC. The chain carries TRBV29-1 and TRBJ2-5; 9 nucleotides match TRBD2. From germline, CDR1 is SQVTM and CDR2 ANQGSEA. Unmatched junction bases numbered 3, after V lost 3 bases and J lost 1 base. The CDR3 extends over 14 amino acids.

This clonotype appeared many times. V gene TRBV7-9 combines with J gene TRBJ2-2; no definite D call. Trimming shortened V by 4 bases and J by 1 base, and 7 bases separated the two germline ends. CDR3 length: 14 residues. Germline V gene data show CDR1 as SEHNR and CDR2 as FQNEAQ (reference sequence). CDR3 coding DNA: TGTGCCAGCAGCTCCCGTAGGAACACCGGGGAGCTGTTTTTT. Translating it yields CASSSRRNTGELFF.